These 17 T cell receptor beta chains share one sample of origin, sequenced in a study of T cell responses to AZD1222 COVID-19 vaccine. Sequenced by immunoSEQ multiplex PCR; TCRdb stores in-frame clones only, minus some. The sample holds fewer than 110,000 clones, roughly 87% seen once. The sample here was peripheral blood, taken on day 0 of AZD1222 vaccination. Receptor source: an adult in good health.

This clone was recorded only once. V gene TRBV30 combines with J gene TRBJ2-2, with 7 nucleotides matching TRBD2. CDR1 and CDR2 from the germline V gene are GTSNPN and SVGIG (reference sequence). Trimming removed 4 bases from V and 6 bases from J; junction bases left unmatched: 11. This CDR3 is 15 amino acids long. The CDR3: CAWTPGREKAGELFF. The CDR3 DNA follows: TGTGCCTGGACCCCTGGGAGGGAAAAAGCCGGGGAGCTGTTTTTT.

The CDR3 region is CASSQDYLAGVSYGYTF. For the CDR3, the DNA is TGTGCCAGCAGCCAAGATTATTTGGCGGGGGTTTCTTACGGCTACACCTTC. This rearrangement joins TRBV14 to TRBJ1-2; perhaps TRBD1 as D (5 bases). Trimming removed 0 bases at V and 8 bases at J, with 22 bases between. In germline, CDR1 is SGHDN, CDR2 FVKESK. The CDR3 covers 17 residues.

The CDR3 DNA follows: TGTGCCAGCAGTTTATACACAGGGTCTTACACAGATACGCAGTATTTT. This gives the protein CASSLYTGSYTDTQYF. This chain connects TRBV28 to TRBJ2-3, with D maybe TRBD1 (6 bases). Trimming removed 1 base at V and 2 bases at J, with 13 bases between. Germline V gene sequence: CDR1 MDHEN, CDR2 SYDVKM. The CDR3 covers 16 residues. Drawing the rest from reference TRBV28 and TRBJ2-3, the complete variable domain is DVKVTQSSRYLVKRTGEKVFLECVQDMDHENMFWYRQDPGLGLRLIYFSYDVKMKEKGDIPEGYSVSREKKERFSLILESASTNQTSMYLCASSLYTGSYTDTQYFGPGTRLTVL.

The V call is TRBV28, the J call TRBJ2-7; 12 nucleotides line up with TRBD2. The V gene end was trimmed by 5 bases and the J gene end by 4 bases; junction bases not matched to a gene: 6. CDR1 and CDR2 from the germline V gene are MDHEN and SYDVKM. The CDR3 spans 15 residues. For the CDR3, the DNA is TGTGCCAGCAGTGCGACTAGCGGGGGATTTTACGAGCAGTACTTC. It translates to CASSATSGGFYEQYF.

J is TRBJ2-6 and V is TRBV2; no clear D. The V gene lost 6 bases and the J gene lost 0 bases, with 9 bases spanning the gap. The CDR3 spans 15 residues. From germline, CDR1 is SNHLY and CDR2 FYNNEI. The chain's CDR3 is CASSVSISGANVLTF. CDR3 sequence (DNA): TGTGCCAGCAGCGTCAGCATCTCTGGGGCCAACGTCCTGACTTTC.

The V gene is TRBV5-5, the J gene TRBJ2-7, with 7 bases fitting TRBD2. Germline V gene sequence: CDR1 SGHKS, CDR2 YYEKEE (reference sequence). This CDR3 region has 14 residues. The V and J ends lost 7 bases and 0 bases, in that order; junction bases with no gene match: 7. CDR3 loop: CASGIGGGSYEQYF. CDR3 DNA: TGTGCCAGCGGGATCGGCGGGGGCTCCTACGAGCAGTACTTC.

This chain links TRBV25-1 with TRBJ2-3; 9 bases fit TRBD1. CDR1 and CDR2 (germline): MGHDK, SYGVNS. The length of the CDR3 is 14 residues. V lost 7 bases to trimming and J lost 1 base; unmatched junction nucleotides: 3. The CDR3 DNA follows: TGTGCCAGCAATAGACAGGGGGGCACAGATACGCAGTATTTT. Translated, it gives CASNRQGGTDTQYF. The full variable domain, rest sourced from reference TRBV25-1 and TRBJ2-3, is EADIYQTPRYLVIGTGKKITLECSQTMGHDKMYWYQQDPGMELHLIHYSYGVNSTEKGDLSSESTVSRIRTEHFPLTLESARPSHTSQYLCASNRQGGTDTQYFGPGTRLTVL.

V and J are TRBV3-1 (or the pseudogene TRBV3-2) and TRBJ2-4; tentatively, D is TRBD1 or TRBD2 (7 bases each). The CDR3 consists of 15 residues. The germline V gene encodes CDR1 LGHDT and CDR2 YNNKEL (reference sequence). Between the trimmed V and J ends, which lost 1 base and 8 bases, there was a span of 15 bases. The CDR3 is CASSQGGAGGDIQYF. The DNA of the CDR3 is TGTGCCAGCAGCCAAGGTGGTGCAGGGGGGGACATTCAGTACTTC.

The chain uses TRBV6-2 or TRBV6-3 and TRBJ1-1; D uncertain. V gave up 0 bases and J gave up 9 bases, with 8 bases separating them. CDR1 is MNHEY, CDR2 SVGEGT, per germline. This CDR3 has 12 amino acids. CDR3 residues: CASSYSFRKAFF. CDR3 coding DNA: TGTGCCAGCAGTTACTCTTTCCGGAAAGCTTTCTTT.

This CDR3 reads CASSLYSGKETQYF. DNA for the CDR3: TGTGCCAGCAGCTTGTATTCCGGGAAAGAGACCCAGTACTTC. The chain recombines TRBV5-4 with TRBJ2-5; the D gene is possibly TRBD2 (5 bases). The length of the CDR3 is 14 residues. Per germline, CDR1 SGHNT and CDR2 YYREEE (reference sequence). V lost 1 base to trimming and J lost 3 bases, with 10 bases between them.

This sequence joins TRBV5-6 and TRBJ1-2; no clear D gene. The CDR3 sequence is 14 residues long. The germline V gene has CDR1 SGHDT and CDR2 YYEEEE. Trimming cost V 5 bases and J 8 bases, with 19 bases left between them. The CDR3 DNA reads TGTGCCAGCAGGCCGACATTCACCTCCTCCGGCTACACCTTC. Its translation: CASRPTFTSSGYTF. Supplemented by reference TRBV5-6 and TRBJ1-2, the full variable domain reads DAGVTQSPTHLIKTRGQQVTLRCSPKSGHDTVSWYQQALGQGPQFIFQYYEEEERQRGNFPDRFSGHQFPNYSSELNVNALLLGDSALYLCASRPTFTSSGYTFGSGTRLTVV.

The chain couples TRBV10-3 to TRBJ2-1; 9 nucleotides match TRBD1. The length of the CDR3 is 15 residues. The V segment lost 4 bases and the J segment 7 bases; nucleotides outside the gene matches: 8. CDR1 is ENHRY and CDR2 is SYGVKD in the germline V gene. The CDR3 protein is CAISVTGGARNEQFF. For the CDR3, the DNA is TGTGCCATCAGTGTTACAGGGGGCGCGAGGAATGAGCAGTTCTTC.

The CDR3 DNA reads TGTGCCAGCAGCCATCGGGCTAGCGGGGGTGATGAGTTCTTC. This translates into CASSHRASGGDEFF. The chain is built from TRBV14 and TRBJ2-1; 10 bases match TRBD2. The CDR3 spans 14 residues. With V trimmed by 3 bases and J by 14 bases, 10 bases remained unmatched. In germline, CDR1 is SGHDN, CDR2 FVKESK.

The chain employs TRBV2 and TRBJ2-7; 7 bases align to TRBD1. Germline CDR1 and CDR2: SNHLY and FYNNEI. The V segment lost 6 bases and the J segment 4 bases; nucleotides outside the gene matches: 3. This CDR3 is 12 amino acids long. Here the CDR3 reads CASSPQGYEQYF. CDR3 DNA: TGTGCCAGCAGCCCACAGGGGTACGAGCAGTACTTC.

The chain employs TRBV11-2 and TRBJ1-1, with TRBD1 matching over 7 bases. CDR1 and CDR2 (germline): SGHAT, FQNNGV. The CDR3 is made up of 14 amino acids. Trimming removed 1 base from V and 4 bases from J; junction bases left unmatched: 3. The CDR3: CASSLVTGATEAFF. For the CDR3, the DNA is TGTGCCAGCAGCTTAGTTACAGGGGCCACTGAAGCTTTCTTT.

To note about this clone: A junction boundary mismatches the germline segment, possibly from a read error. The chain recombines TRBV9 with TRBJ1-4; the D gene is possibly TRBD1 (5 bases). The CDR3 has 14 amino acids. Germline CDR1 reads SGDLS; CDR2 reads YYNGEE. CDR3 region: CVSSGGSSGTGLFF. CDR3 DNA: TGTGTCAGCAGCGGGGGGTCGTCCGGGACGGGACTGTTTTTT.

This chain links TRBV27 with TRBJ1-2; the D is unclear. V was pared by 6 bases and J by 0 bases, with 8 bases between. The CDR3 sequence is 13 residues long. The germline CDR1 and CDR2 sequences are MNHEY and SMNVEV (reference sequence). For the CDR3, the DNA is TGTGCCAGCAGCCCAGGTTCTAACTATGGCTACACCTTC. Its translation is CASSPGSNYGYTF.